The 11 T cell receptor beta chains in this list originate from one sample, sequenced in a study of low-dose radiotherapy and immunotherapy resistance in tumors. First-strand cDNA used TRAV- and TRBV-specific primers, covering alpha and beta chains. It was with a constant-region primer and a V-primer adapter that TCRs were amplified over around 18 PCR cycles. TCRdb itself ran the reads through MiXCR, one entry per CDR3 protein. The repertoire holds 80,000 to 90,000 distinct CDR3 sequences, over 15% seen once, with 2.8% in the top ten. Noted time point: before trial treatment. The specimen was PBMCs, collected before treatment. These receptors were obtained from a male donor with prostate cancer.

The CDR3 bases are TGTGCCAGCAGCCCCTTAACGACTAGCGGGAGCTCCGGTGAGCAGTTCTTC. Encoded protein: CASSPLTTSGSSGEQFF. This rearrangement joins TRBV6-2 or TRBV6-3 to TRBJ2-1; 12 nucleotides agree with TRBD2. Germline values: CDR1 MNHEY, CDR2 SVGEGT. The V segment lost 6 bases and the J segment 9 bases; nucleotides outside the gene matches: 15. The CDR3 is 17 amino acids.

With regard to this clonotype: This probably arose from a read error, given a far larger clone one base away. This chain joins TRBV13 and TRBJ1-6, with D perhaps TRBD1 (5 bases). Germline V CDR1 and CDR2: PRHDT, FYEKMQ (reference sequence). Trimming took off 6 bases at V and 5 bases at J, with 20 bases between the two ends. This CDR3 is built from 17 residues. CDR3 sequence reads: CASSWDGPHRDNSPLHF. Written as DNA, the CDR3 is TGTGCCAGCAGTTGGGACGGACCCCATAGAGATAATTCACCCCTCCACTTT.

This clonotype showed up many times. The CDR3 bases are TGTGCCAGCAGTTACATGGGACCCGGCACAGATACGCAGTATTTT. Amino acids: CASSYMGPGTDTQYF. The V and J genes are TRBV6-2 or TRBV6-3 and TRBJ2-3, with D perhaps matching TRBD1 or TRBD2 (5 bases each). The V gene's germline CDR1 is MNHEY and CDR2 SVGEGT. The V end was cut by 2 bases, the J end by 1 base, with 10 bases between. The CDR3 has 15 amino acids.

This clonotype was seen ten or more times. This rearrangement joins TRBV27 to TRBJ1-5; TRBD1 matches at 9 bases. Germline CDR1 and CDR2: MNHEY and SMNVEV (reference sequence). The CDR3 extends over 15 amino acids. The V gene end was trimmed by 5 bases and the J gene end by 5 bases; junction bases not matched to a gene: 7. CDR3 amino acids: CASSHRTGVHQPQHF. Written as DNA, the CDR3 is TGTGCCAGCAGTCACCGGACAGGGGTGCATCAGCCCCAGCATTTT.

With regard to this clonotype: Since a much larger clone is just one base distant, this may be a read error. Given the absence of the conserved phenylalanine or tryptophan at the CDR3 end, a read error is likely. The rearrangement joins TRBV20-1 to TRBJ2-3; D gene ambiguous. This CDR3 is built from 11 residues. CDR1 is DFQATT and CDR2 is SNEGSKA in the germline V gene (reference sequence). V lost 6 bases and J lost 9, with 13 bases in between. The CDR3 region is CSARTSQTQYL. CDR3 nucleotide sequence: TGCAGTGCAAGGACGTCGCAGACGCAGTATCTT.

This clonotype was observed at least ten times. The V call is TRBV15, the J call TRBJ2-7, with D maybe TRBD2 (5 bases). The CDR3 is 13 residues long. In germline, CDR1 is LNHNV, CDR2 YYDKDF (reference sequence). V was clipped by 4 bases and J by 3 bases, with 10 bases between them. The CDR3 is CATSTRRGYEQYF. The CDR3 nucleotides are TGTGCCACCAGCACGAGACGGGGCTACGAGCAGTACTTC.

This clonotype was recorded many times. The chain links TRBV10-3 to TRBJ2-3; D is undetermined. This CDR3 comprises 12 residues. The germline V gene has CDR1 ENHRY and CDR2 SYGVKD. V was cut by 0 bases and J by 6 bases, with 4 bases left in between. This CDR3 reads CAISESGDTQYF. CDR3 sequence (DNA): TGTGCCATCAGTGAGTCTGGGGATACGCAGTATTTT.

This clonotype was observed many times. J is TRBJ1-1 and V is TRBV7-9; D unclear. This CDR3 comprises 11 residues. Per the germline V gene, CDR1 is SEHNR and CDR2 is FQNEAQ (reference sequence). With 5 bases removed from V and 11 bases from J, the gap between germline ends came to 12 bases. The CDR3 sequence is CASSPGFGAFF. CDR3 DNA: TGTGCCAGCAGCCCAGGTTTCGGGGCTTTCTTT.

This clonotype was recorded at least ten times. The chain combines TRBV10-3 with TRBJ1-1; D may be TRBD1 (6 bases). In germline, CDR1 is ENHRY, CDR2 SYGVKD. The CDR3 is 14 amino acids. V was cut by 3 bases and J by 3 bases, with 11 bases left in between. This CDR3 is CAISERGEDTEAFF. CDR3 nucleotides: TGTGCCATCAGTGAAAGGGGGGAGGACACTGAAGCTTTCTTT.

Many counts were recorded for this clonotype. CDR3 protein: CSVHYQGSEAFF. The CDR3 DNA sequence: TGCAGCGTCCACTACCAGGGCTCTGAAGCTTTCTTT. This sequence joins TRBV29-1 and TRBJ1-1; tentative D call: TRBD1 (5 bases). Trimming took off 6 bases at V and 6 bases at J, with 14 bases between the two ends. This CDR3 spans 12 amino acids. Germline CDR1 reads SQVTM; CDR2 reads ANQGSEA. Full variable domain (missing parts from reference TRBV29-1 and TRBJ1-1): SAVISQKPSRDICQRGTSLTIQCQVDSQVTMMFWYRQQPGQSLTLIATANQGSEATYESGFVIDKFPISRPNLTFSTLTVSNMSPEDSSIYLCSVHYQGSEAFFGQGTRLTVV.

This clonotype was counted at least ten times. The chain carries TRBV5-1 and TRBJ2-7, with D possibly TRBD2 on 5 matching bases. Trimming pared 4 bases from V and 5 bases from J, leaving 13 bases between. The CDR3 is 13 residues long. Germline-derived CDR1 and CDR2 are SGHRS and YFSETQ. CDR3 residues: CASSNPSSHEQYF. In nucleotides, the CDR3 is TGCGCCAGCAGCAACCCTAGCAGTCACGAGCAGTACTTC.